A single sample gave rise to the 12 T cell receptor beta chains below, sequenced in a study of early T cells in non-severe SARS-CoV-2 infection. TCRdb passed the 5' RACE reads through MiXCR, listing each CDR3 protein once. The table lists about 83,000 distinct CDR3 sequences, 10% to 15% of them singletons. Sequencing was carried out using whole blood. These receptors originate from an adult who was a healthcare worker with PCR-confirmed SARS-CoV-2 infection or an uninfected control (not recorded which).

This clonotype was seen more than once but under ten times. The J gene is TRBJ1-1, the V gene TRBV7-2; D is unclear. CDR1 SGHTA and CDR2 FQGNSA come from the germline V gene. The CDR3 has 13 amino acids. With 3 bases removed from V and 9 bases from J, the gap between germline ends came to 14 bases. This chain's CDR3 is CASSFDAGGKAFF. The CDR3 region has the DNA TGTGCCAGCAGCTTTGATGCAGGTGGCAAAGCTTTCTTT.

This clonotype was recorded at least ten times. The chain joins TRBV12-3 or TRBV12-4 to TRBJ2-7; TRBD1 matches 9 bases. This CDR3 has 14 amino acids. The J segment lost 5 bases and the V segment lost 7 bases, leaving 9 bases of the junction unmatched. This CDR3 reads CASNLEGQGNEQYF. The CDR3 region has the DNA TGTGCCAGCAACTTGGAGGGACAGGGTAACGAGCAGTACTTC.

This clonotype was seen only a few times. The chain combines TRBV29-1 with TRBJ1-4, with 9 bases aligning to TRBD1. Germline lookup yields CDR1 SQVTM and CDR2 ANQGSEA. The J segment lost 7 bases and the V segment lost 0 bases, leaving 3 bases of the junction unmatched. CDR3 length: 14 amino acids. CDR3 region: CSVEDGTGSEKLFF. The CDR3 nucleotides read TGCAGCGTTGAAGATGGGACAGGGTCTGAAAAACTGTTTTTT.

This chain connects TRBV18 to TRBJ2-3; no firm D call. CDR1 and CDR2 from the germline V gene are KGHSH and LQKENI. CDR3 length: 13 residues. The V and J ends lost 2 bases and 4 bases respectively, with 7 bases between them. CDR3 DNA: TGTGCCAGCTCACCAAGAGTCCCAGATACGCAGTATTTT. Protein: CASSPRVPDTQYF.

V usage is TRBV12-3 or TRBV12-4 and J usage is TRBJ1-2; TRBD1 matches 10 bases. V was pared by 6 bases and J by 2 bases, with 6 bases of the junction left unmatched. The CDR3 covers 15 residues. CDR3 amino acids: CASRGDRGPNYGYTF. As DNA, the CDR3 is TGTGCCAGCAGGGGGGACAGGGGACCGAACTATGGCTACACCTTC.

V gene TRBV4-3 combines with J gene TRBJ2-3; the match to TRBD2 covers 7 bases. The CDR3 sequence is 18 residues long. Losses at the gene ends were 2 bases for V and 2 bases for J; bases not matched to a gene: 13. Germline CDR1 is LGHNA and CDR2 is YSLEER. The CDR3 is CASSQKGTSRDYTDTQYF. The CDR3, as DNA: TGCGCCAGCAGCCAAAAAGGGACTTCAAGGGACTACACAGATACGCAGTATTTT.

This chain connects TRBV29-1 to TRBJ2-5, with D maybe TRBD1 (6 bases). V gave up 1 base and J gave up 11 bases, with 14 bases separating them. CDR1 and CDR2 from the germline V gene are SQVTM and ANQGSEA. The CDR3 has 12 residues. The CDR3 nucleotides read TGCAGCGTTGAAGTAATACAGGGCGGTCAGTACTTC. Amino acids: CSVEVIQGGQYF.

The chain uses TRBV7-2 and TRBJ2-3; D call uncertain. Trimming left V 5 bases short and J 4 bases short, with 10 bases between. CDR3 length: 13 residues. Germline CDR1 reads SGHTA; CDR2 reads FQGNSA. The CDR3 nucleotides are TGTGCCAGCAGCCCGGACGTGGCAGATACGCAGTATTTT. Residues: CASSPDVADTQYF.

In this sample, this clonotype turned up many times. The CDR3 sequence is CASSSGPYQETQYF. The CDR3 bases are TGTGCCAGCAGCTCAGGACCGTACCAAGAGACCCAGTACTTC. The rearrangement joins TRBV11-3 to TRBJ2-5; no definite D call. From germline, CDR1 is SGHNT and CDR2 YENEEA. The CDR3 runs to 14 residues. Trimming shortened V by 4 bases and J by 0 bases, and 9 bases separated the two germline ends.

This clonotype was seen at least ten times. The chain carries TRBV7-6 and TRBJ2-5; maybe TRBD2 (5 bases). This CDR3 is built from 13 residues. Germline V CDR1 and CDR2: SGHVS, FNYEAQ. V lost 4 bases and J 2 bases, leaving 8 bases between the germline ends. CDR3 in DNA: TGTGCCAGCAGCTCGGACTTTCAAGAGACCCAGTACTTC. It translates to CASSSDFQETQYF. Combining the CDR3 with reference TRBV7-6 and TRBJ2-5 gives the whole variable domain GAGVSQSPRYKVTKRGQDVALRCDPISGHVSLYWYRQALGQGPEFLTYFNYEAQQDKSGLPNDRFSAERPEGSISTLTIQRTEQRDSAMYRCASSSDFQETQYFGPGTRLLVL.

The table lists this clonotype with many counts. The chain has TRBV30 and TRBJ1-1; D is uncertain. Trimming removed 1 base at V and 1 base at J, with 7 bases between. The CDR3 has 13 residues. The germline V gene encodes CDR1 GTSNPN and CDR2 SVGIG (reference sequence). CDR3 DNA: TGTGCCTGGAGTGGCGGCCGGAACACTGAAGCTTTCTTT. As protein: CAWSGGRNTEAFF. Full variable domain (outside the CDR3, taken from reference TRBV30 and TRBJ1-1): SQTIHQWPATLVQPVGSPLSLECTVEGTSNPNLYWYRQAAGRGLQLLFYSVGIGQISSEVPQNLSASRPQDRQFILSSKKLLLSDSGFYLCAWSGGRNTEAFFGQGTRLTVV.

This clonotype was observed many times. The chain carries TRBV18 and TRBJ1-6, with 8 bases matching TRBD1. After removal of 6 bases from V and 9 bases from J, the junction contained 10 bases not matched to a gene. The germline V gene has CDR1 KGHSH and CDR2 LQKENI. The CDR3 is 15 residues long. The CDR3: CASSSGQAGVSPLHF. In nucleotides, the CDR3 is TGTGCCAGCTCGTCGGGACAGGCTGGGGTTTCACCCCTCCACTTT.